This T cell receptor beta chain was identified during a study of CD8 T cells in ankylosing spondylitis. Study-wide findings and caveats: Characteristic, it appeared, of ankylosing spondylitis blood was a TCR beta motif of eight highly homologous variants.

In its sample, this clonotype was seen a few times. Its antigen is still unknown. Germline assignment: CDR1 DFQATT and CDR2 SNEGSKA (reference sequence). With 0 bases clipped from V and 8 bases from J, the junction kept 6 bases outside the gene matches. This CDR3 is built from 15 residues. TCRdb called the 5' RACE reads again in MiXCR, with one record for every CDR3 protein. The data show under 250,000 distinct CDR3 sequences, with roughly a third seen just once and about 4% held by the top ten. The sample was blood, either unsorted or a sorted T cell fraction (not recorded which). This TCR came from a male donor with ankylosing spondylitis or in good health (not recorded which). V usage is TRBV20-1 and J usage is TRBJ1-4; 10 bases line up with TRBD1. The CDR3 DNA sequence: TGCAGTGCTAGAGATCGGGACAGGGGTTACGAAAAACTGTTTTTT. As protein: CSARDRDRGYEKLFF.